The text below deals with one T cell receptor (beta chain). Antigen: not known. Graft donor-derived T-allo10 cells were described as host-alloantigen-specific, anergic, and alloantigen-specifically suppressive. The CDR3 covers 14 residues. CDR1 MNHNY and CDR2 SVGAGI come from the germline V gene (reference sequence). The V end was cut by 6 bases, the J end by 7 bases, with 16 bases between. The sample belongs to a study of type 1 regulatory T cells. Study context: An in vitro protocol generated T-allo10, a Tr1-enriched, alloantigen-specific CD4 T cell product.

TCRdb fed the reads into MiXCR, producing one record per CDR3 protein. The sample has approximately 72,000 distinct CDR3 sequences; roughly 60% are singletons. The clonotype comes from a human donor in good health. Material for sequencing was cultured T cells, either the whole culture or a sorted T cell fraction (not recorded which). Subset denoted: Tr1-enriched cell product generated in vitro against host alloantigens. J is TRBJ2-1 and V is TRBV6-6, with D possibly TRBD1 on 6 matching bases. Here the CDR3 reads CASSSPMGANEQFF. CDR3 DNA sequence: TGTGCCAGCAGCAGCCCGATGGGGGCGAATGAGCAGTTCTTC.